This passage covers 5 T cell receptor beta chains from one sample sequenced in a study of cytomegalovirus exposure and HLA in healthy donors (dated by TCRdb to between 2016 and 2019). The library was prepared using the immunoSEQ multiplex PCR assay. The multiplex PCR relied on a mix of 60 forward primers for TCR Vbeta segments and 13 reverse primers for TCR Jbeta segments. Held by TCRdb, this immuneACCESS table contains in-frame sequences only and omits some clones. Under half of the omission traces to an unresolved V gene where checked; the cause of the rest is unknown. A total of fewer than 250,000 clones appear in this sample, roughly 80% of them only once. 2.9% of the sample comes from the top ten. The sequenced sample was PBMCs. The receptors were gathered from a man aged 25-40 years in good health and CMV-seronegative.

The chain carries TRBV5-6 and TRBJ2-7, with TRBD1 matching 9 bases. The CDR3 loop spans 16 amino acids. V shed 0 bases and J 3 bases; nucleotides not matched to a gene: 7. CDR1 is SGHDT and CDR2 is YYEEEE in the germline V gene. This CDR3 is CASSLGSQGAFYEQYF. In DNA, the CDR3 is TGTGCCAGCAGCTTGGGGTCACAGGGGGCGTTCTACGAGCAGTACTTC. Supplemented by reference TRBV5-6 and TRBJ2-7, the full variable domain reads DAGVTQSPTHLIKTRGQQVTLRCSPKSGHDTVSWYQQALGQGPQFIFQYYEEEERQRGNFPDRFSGHQFPNYSSELNVNALLLGDSALYLCASSLGSQGAFYEQYFGPGTRLTVT.

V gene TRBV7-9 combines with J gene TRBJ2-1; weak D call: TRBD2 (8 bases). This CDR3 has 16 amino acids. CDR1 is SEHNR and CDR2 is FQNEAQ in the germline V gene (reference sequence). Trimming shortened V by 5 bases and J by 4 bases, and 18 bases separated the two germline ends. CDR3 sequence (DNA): TGTGCCAGCAGCCCGGGAGGGAGGGGGCTTTACAATGAGCAGTTCTTC. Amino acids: CASSPGGRGLYNEQFF.

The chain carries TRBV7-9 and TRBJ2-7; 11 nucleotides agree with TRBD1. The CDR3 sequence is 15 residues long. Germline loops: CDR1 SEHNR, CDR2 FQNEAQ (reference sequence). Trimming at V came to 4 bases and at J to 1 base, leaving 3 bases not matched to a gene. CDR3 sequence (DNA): TGTGCCAGCAGCTCCGGGACAGGGGGATCCTACGAGCAGTACTTC. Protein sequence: CASSSGTGGSYEQYF.

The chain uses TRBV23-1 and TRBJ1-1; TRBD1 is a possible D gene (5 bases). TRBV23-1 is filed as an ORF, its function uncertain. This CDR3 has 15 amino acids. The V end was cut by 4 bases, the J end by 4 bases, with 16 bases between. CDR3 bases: TGCGCCAGCAGTCTCCCTTGGTTTCAGGGCACTGAAGCTTTCTTT. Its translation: CASSLPWFQGTEAFF.

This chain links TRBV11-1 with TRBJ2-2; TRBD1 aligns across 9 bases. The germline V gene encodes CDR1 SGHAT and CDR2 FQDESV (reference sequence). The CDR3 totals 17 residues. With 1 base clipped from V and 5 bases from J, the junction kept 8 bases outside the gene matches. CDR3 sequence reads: CASSLGVGTGHTGELFF. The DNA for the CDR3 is TGTGCCAGCAGCTTAGGGGTGGGGACAGGGCATACCGGGGAGCTGTTTTTT.